The clone carrying this T cell receptor beta chain has just a few counts. Methods used by the authors: Cell counts per sample came from amplifying reference gene primers. Sequencing used immunoSEQ multiplex PCR; TCRdb keeps in-frame clones, though not all of them. The V and J calls and the clone size are those of that table, but D and trimming were determined from the DNA. The repertoire includes about 180,000 clones, approximately 85% of them detected once, and 3.3% sits in the top ten. This sample is part of a study of blood T cell repertoires in COVID-19. Across the study: Donors in the United States, Italy and Spain gave samples during acute or convalescent COVID-19. T cells, B-cell-depleted T cells, or PBMCs provided the cDNA or gDNA that served as material.

The CDR3 runs to 12 residues. Germline V gene sequence: CDR1 MNHEY, CDR2 SMNVEV (reference sequence). The V gene end was trimmed by 9 bases and the J gene end by 10 bases; junction bases not matched to a gene: 7. The receptor comes from a man aged 60 to 75 with acute or convalescent COVID-19. The chain is built from TRBV27 and TRBJ2-1; TRBD1 matches at 9 bases. Sequencing input: peripheral blood. This CDR3 reads CARETGGGEQFF. Written as DNA, the CDR3 is TGTGCCAGGGAAACAGGGGGCGGGGAGCAGTTCTTC.